Sequencing of this T cell receptor (beta chain) was carried out in a study of blood T cell repertoires in COVID-19. Study information: Sites across the United States, Italy and Spain contributed samples from acute and convalescent COVID-19.

As handled by the study authors: Cell counts per sample came from amplifying reference gene primers. The assay was immunoSEQ multiplex PCR, and TCRdb's table has in-frame clones only and misses some. That table furnishes V, J and clone size, whereas the DNA furnished D and trimming. The sample lists over 200,000 clones; over 75% were seen once. Participants were aged roughly 18 to 89 years from approximately 25 US areas. Each recovered donor of Cohort 3 presented with two negative PCRs, clearance, or symptom resolution. CDR3 length equals 16 residues. Trimming removed 6 bases from V and 4 bases from J, with 18 bases in between. In germline, CDR1 is LNHDA, CDR2 SQIVND (reference sequence).

The J gene is TRBJ2-2, the V gene TRBV19, with D possibly being TRBD1 (5 bases). The sequenced sample was PBMCs or T cells enriched from blood (not recorded which). This TCR was recovered from a man between 18 and 29 years old who had recovered from COVID-19. The CDR3 DNA sequence: TGTGCCAGTAGGAGAACAGGAAAAGTTGGCACCGGGGAGCTGTTTTTT. Its translation: CASRRTGKVGTGELFF.